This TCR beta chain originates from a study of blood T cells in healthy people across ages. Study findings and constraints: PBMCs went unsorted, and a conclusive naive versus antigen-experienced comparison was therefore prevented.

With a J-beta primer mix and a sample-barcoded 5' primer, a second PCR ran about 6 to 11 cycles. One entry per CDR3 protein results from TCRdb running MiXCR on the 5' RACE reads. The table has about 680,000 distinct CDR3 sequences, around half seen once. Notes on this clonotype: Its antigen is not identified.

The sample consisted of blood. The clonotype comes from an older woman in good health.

CDR3 protein: CASSLVIRHNEQYF. In nucleotides, the CDR3 is TGTGCCAGCAGCTTAGTGATCCGGCACAATGAGCAGTACTTC. The rearrangement joins TRBV7-9 to TRBJ2-1; D gene unclear. The DNA end favors TRBJ2-7, so the J call may be wrong. The germline gives CDR1 SEHNR, CDR2 FQNEAQ (reference sequence). This CDR3 region has 14 residues.